What follows are 12 T cell receptor beta chains derived from one specimen sequenced in a study of tumor-infiltrating lymphocytes in localized non-small cell lung cancer. Clones were read by immunoSEQ multiplex PCR, and TCRdb kept only the in-frame ones, dropping some. This table holds 6,500 to 9,000 clones, 60% to 70% found once. The source material was uninvolved lung tissue not adjacent to the tumor. These receptors came from a human donor with non-small cell lung cancer.

This chain uses TRBV7-8 with TRBJ2-5; 9 bases agree with TRBD2. The junction had 8 bases not matched to a gene; V was cut back by 5 bases and J by 4 bases. CDR3 size: 15 residues. Germline lookup yields CDR1 SGHVS and CDR2 FQNEAQ. The CDR3 sequence: CASSPSGGRAETQYF. The CDR3 nucleotides are TGTGCCAGCAGCCCGAGCGGGGGGCGGGCAGAGACCCAGTACTTC.

This chain connects TRBV6-5 to TRBJ1-2, with D possibly matching TRBD1 (5 bases). Trimming cost V 5 bases and J 0 bases, with 10 bases left between them. Germline CDR1 is MNHEY and CDR2 is SVGAGI. The CDR3 length is 14 residues. CDR3 in DNA: TGTGCCAGCAGTAGGGACGCCACTAACTATGGCTACACCTTC. It is translated as CASSRDATNYGYTF.

Relative to its sample, this clone is medium-sized (0.01 to 0.1%). The rearrangement links TRBV11-2 to TRBJ2-7; possible D gene TRBD2, 6 bases. Germline CDR1 reads SGHAT; CDR2 reads FQNNGV. The germline V and J ends were trimmed by 5 bases and 6 bases, with 11 bases remaining between them. The CDR3 contains 12 residues. CDR3 DNA: TGTGCCAGCAGCCCCGACGGGGGCGAGCAGTACTTC. The encoded protein is CASSPDGGEQYF.

This chain links TRBV11-2 with TRBJ2-5; D is unresolved. The germline V and J ends were trimmed by 1 base and 5 bases, with 5 bases remaining between them. Germline-derived CDR1 and CDR2 are SGHAT and FQNNGV. This CDR3 is built from 12 residues. CDR3 protein: CASSLVSETQYF. CDR3 nucleotide sequence: TGTGCCAGCAGCTTAGTGTCGGAGACCCAGTACTTC.

The sample holds a few counts of this clone. The chain combines TRBV9 with TRBJ1-6; D unresolved. Germline lookup yields CDR1 SGDLS and CDR2 YYNGEE. V lost 4 bases and J 5 bases, leaving 10 bases between the germline ends. The CDR3 extends over 14 amino acids. CDR3 nucleotides: TGTGCCAGCAGCACGCAGGCCGATAATTCACCCCTCCACTTT. Its translation is CASSTQADNSPLHF.

The chain recombines TRBV6-1 with TRBJ1-1; D not certain. There are 12 residues in the CDR3. CDR1 is MNHNS and CDR2 is SASEGT in the germline V gene. The V end was cut by 8 bases, the J end by 12 bases, with 19 bases between. CDR3: CASREGTPWSFF. In DNA, the CDR3 is TGTGCCAGCCGAGAGGGCACACCTTGGTCTTTCTTT.

The chain has TRBV29-1 and TRBJ1-2; D might be TRBD1 (5 bases). This CDR3 is built from 17 residues. The V end was cut by 5 bases, the J end by 8 bases, with 30 bases between. The germline gives CDR1 SQVTM, CDR2 ANQGSEA. CDR3 in amino acids: CSVPGERDALLGRGYTF. CDR3 sequence (DNA): TGCAGCGTTCCCGGGGAACGGGACGCTCTTCTTGGGAGAGGCTACACCTTC.

The V and J genes are TRBV7-9 and TRBJ1-1; no reliable D call. V lost 4 bases to trimming and J lost 1 base, with 10 bases between them. The CDR3 has 14 residues. CDR1 SEHNR and CDR2 FQNEAQ come from the germline V gene (reference sequence). The CDR3 reads CASSYTGTNTEAFF. DNA of the CDR3: TGTGCCAGCAGCTATACGGGTACGAACACTGAAGCTTTCTTT. The full variable domain, completed using reference TRBV7-9 and TRBJ1-1, is DTGVSQNPRHKITKRGQNVTFRCDPISEHNRLYWYRQTLGQGPEFLTYFQNEAQLEKSRLLSDRFSAERPKGSFSTLEIQRTEQGDSAMYLCASSYTGTNTEAFFGQGTRLTVV.

This clone counts as medium-sized (0.01 to 0.1%). This chain joins TRBV7-2 and TRBJ2-3; 7 bases fit TRBD2. CDR1 and CDR2 from the germline V gene are SGHTA and FQGNSA. J lost 2 bases, V lost 6 bases, and 8 bases had no gene match. The CDR3 extends over 15 amino acids. As DNA, the CDR3 is TGTGCCAGCAGTAAGACTAGCCCCTACACAGATACGCAGTATTTT. Translation gives CASSKTSPYTDTQYF.

A note on this clone: At one end the junction does not follow the germline gene, possibly because of a read error. The CDR3 DNA sequence: TGTGCCAGCAGCCTAGGACAGGGGGCAGAGACCCAGTACTTC. This sequence encodes CASSLGQGAETQYF. This chain uses TRBV13 with TRBJ2-5; 11 bases are shared with TRBD1. This CDR3 spans 14 amino acids. CDR1 PRHDT and CDR2 FYEKMQ come from the germline V gene (reference sequence).

This clone showed up just a few times. The chain is built from TRBV5-1 and TRBJ2-2, with a tentative D call TRBD1 (5 bases). The ends were cut back, 0 bases at V and 3 bases at J, with 9 bases in the middle. The CDR3 totals 15 residues. From germline, CDR1 is SGHRS and CDR2 YFSETQ. CDR3 coding DNA: TGCGCCAGCAGCTTGGCTGACAGACACACCGGGGAGCTGTTTTTT. Translation gives CASSLADRHTGELFF.

CDR3 residues: CSVKTGVTDTQYF. In DNA form, the CDR3 reads TGCAGCGTTAAGACAGGGGTCACAGATACGCAGTATTTT. The chain joins TRBV29-1 to TRBJ2-3; 8 bases align to TRBD1. Germline CDR1 reads SQVTM; CDR2 reads ANQGSEA. CDR3 length: 13 amino acids. The J segment lost 2 bases and the V segment lost 5 bases, leaving 3 bases of the junction unmatched.